The 15 T cell receptor beta chains in this list originate from one sample, sequenced in a study of CD8 T cells in Susac syndrome. The RNA, 0.5 to 1 ug, was put through reverse transcription using random hexamers. TCRdb reanalysed the immunoSEQ multiplex PCR reads using MiXCR and keeps one entry per CDR3 protein. The repertoire holds 110,000 or so distinct CDR3 sequences, with 90% to 95% as singletons. The source material was CD4+ T cells from PBMCs. All receptors derive from a human donor in good health.

The V call is TRBV6-6, the J call TRBJ1-2; D uncertain. The CDR3 sequence is 15 residues long. CDR1 and CDR2 (germline): MNHNY, SVGAGI (reference sequence). V dropped 2 bases and J dropped 3 bases, with 13 bases sitting between them. The CDR3 region is CASSYPTDRDYGYTF. The CDR3, as DNA: TGTGCCAGCAGTTACCCTACGGACCGTGACTATGGCTACACCTTC.

The chain carries TRBV18 and TRBJ1-6; D gene ambiguous. The germline gives CDR1 KGHSH, CDR2 LQKENI. The CDR3 has 15 amino acids. V shed 1 base and J shed 6 bases, with 10 bases lying between them. This chain's CDR3 is CASSPREGGNSPLHF. CDR3 nucleotide sequence: TGTGCCAGCTCACCACGTGAGGGAGGTAATTCACCCCTCCACTTT.

This sequence joins TRBV28 and TRBJ2-1; D uncertain. The length of the CDR3 is 13 residues. Trimming cost V 4 bases and J 7 bases, with 11 bases left between them. Per the germline V gene, CDR1 is MDHEN and CDR2 is SYDVKM. DNA of the CDR3: TGTGCCAGCAGTTCACTAACAGCTAATGAGCAGTTCTTC. This codes for CASSSLTANEQFF.

V gene TRBV10-3 combines with J gene TRBJ2-6; D is ambiguous. From germline, CDR1 is ENHRY and CDR2 SYGVKD. The CDR3 consists of 16 residues. Trimming pared 3 bases from V and 0 bases from J, leaving 9 bases between. CDR3 loop: CAISDVLNSGANVLTF. The CDR3 DNA sequence: TGTGCCATCAGTGACGTACTGAACTCTGGGGCCAACGTCCTGACTTTC.

The chain combines TRBV28 with TRBJ1-5, with D possibly being TRBD1 (5 bases). Trimming left V 2 bases short and J 7 bases short, with 15 bases between. The CDR3 contains 15 residues. The V gene's germline CDR1 is MDHEN and CDR2 SYDVKM. This CDR3 is CASSLLQGYEQPQHF. The CDR3, as DNA: TGTGCCAGCAGTTTACTCCAGGGATACGAACAGCCCCAGCATTTT. Variable domain in full (rest from reference TRBV28 and TRBJ1-5): DVKVTQSSRYLVKRTGEKVFLECVQDMDHENMFWYRQDPGLGLRLIYFSYDVKMKEKGDIPEGYSVSREKKERFSLILESASTNQTSMYLCASSLLQGYEQPQHFGDGTRLSIL.

This clonotype was seen once. J is TRBJ1-4 and V is TRBV5-1; TRBD1 matches 7 bases. CDR3 length: 15 amino acids. Germline V CDR1 and CDR2: SGHRS, YFSETQ. V lost 3 bases to trimming and J lost 3 bases; unmatched junction nucleotides: 5. The CDR3 nucleotides are TGCGCCAGCAGCTCCACAGGGGATGCTAATGAAAAACTGTTTTTT. The encoded protein is CASSSTGDANEKLFF.

The chain carries TRBV6-5 and TRBJ1-2; no firm D call. V lost 4 bases, J lost 3 bases, and 12 bases lay in between. CDR3 length: 14 residues. Germline CDR1 MNHEY, CDR2 SVGAGI. The CDR3 region is CASSLLPRDYGYTF. In DNA, the CDR3 is TGTGCCAGCAGTTTACTTCCGAGGGACTATGGCTACACCTTC.

The chain couples TRBV9 to TRBJ1-6; D ambiguous. The germline CDR1 and CDR2 sequences are SGDLS and YYNGEE. This CDR3 is 15 amino acids long. The germline V and J ends were trimmed by 0 bases and 2 bases, with 6 bases remaining between them. The CDR3 loop is CASSVGQTYNSPLHF. In nucleotides, the CDR3 is TGTGCCAGCAGCGTAGGCCAAACCTATAATTCACCCCTCCACTTT. Together with reference TRBV9 and TRBJ1-6, the CDR3 gives the full variable domain: DSGVTQTPKHLITATGQRVTLRCSPRSGDLSVYWYQQSLDQGLQFLIQYYNGEERAKGNILERFSAQQFPDLHSELNLSSLELGDSALYFCASSVGQTYNSPLHFGNGTRLTVT.

The chain has TRBV7-2 and TRBJ2-7, with unresolved D. There are 13 residues in the CDR3. The V gene lost 1 base and the J gene lost 6 bases, with 10 bases spanning the gap. Germline V gene data show CDR1 as SGHTA and CDR2 as FQGNSA. The CDR3 sequence: CASSLGYAREQYF. The CDR3 DNA reads as TGTGCCAGCAGCTTAGGATATGCGCGCGAGCAGTACTTC.

This chain uses TRBV30 with TRBJ2-1; 7 bases line up with TRBD2. CDR1 is GTSNPN and CDR2 is SVGIG in the germline V gene (reference sequence). Trimming at V came to 2 bases and at J to 9 bases, leaving 7 bases not matched to a gene. The CDR3 sequence is 13 residues long. The CDR3 here is CAWSKTPGGEQFF. CDR3 nucleotides: TGTGCCTGGAGTAAGACCCCGGGAGGTGAGCAGTTCTTC.

The chain joins TRBV4-3 to TRBJ2-7; D is perhaps TRBD2 (5 bases). The germline CDR1 and CDR2 sequences are LGHNA and YSLEER. Between the trimmed V and J ends, which lost 0 bases and 3 bases, there was a span of 9 bases. The CDR3 length is 14 residues. This chain's CDR3 is CASSQDIGVYEQYF. As DNA, the CDR3 is TGCGCCAGCAGCCAAGATATCGGGGTCTACGAGCAGTACTTC.

The V gene is TRBV30, the J gene TRBJ1-1, with TRBD1 matching 7 bases. CDR3 length: 16 amino acids. Trimming removed 5 bases from V and 2 bases from J; junction bases left unmatched: 14. Germline V gene data show CDR1 as GTSNPN and CDR2 as SVGIG (reference sequence). The CDR3 nucleotides are TGTGCCTGGGGTGGGCACGCCGGGACAGCCAACACTGAAGCTTTCTTT. Residues: CAWGGHAGTANTEAFF. Variable domain in full (rest from reference TRBV30 and TRBJ1-1): SQTIHQWPATLVQPVGSPLSLECTVEGTSNPNLYWYRQAAGRGLQLLFYSVGIGQISSEVPQNLSASRPQDRQFILSSKKLLLSDSGFYLCAWGGHAGTANTEAFFGQGTRLTVV.

This sequence joins TRBV19 and TRBJ2-7; no definite D call. With 5 bases removed from V and 4 bases from J, the gap between germline ends came to 18 bases. Per germline, CDR1 LNHDA and CDR2 SQIVND (reference sequence). This CDR3 has 15 amino acids. In DNA form, the CDR3 reads TGTGCCAGTAGTCCCGGCGGAACCCTCCTATACGAGCAGTACTTC. Its translation is CASSPGGTLLYEQYF. Complete variable domain (other parts from reference TRBV19 and TRBJ2-7): DGGITQSPKYLFRKEGQNVTLSCEQNLNHDAMYWYRQDPGQGLRLIYYSQIVNDFQKGDIAEGYSVSREKKESFPLTVTSAQKNPTAFYLCASSPGGTLLYEQYFGPGTRLTVT.

The J gene is TRBJ2-3, the V gene TRBV7-3, with 9 bases that match TRBD2. From germline, CDR1 is SGHTA and CDR2 FQGTGA. CDR3 length equals 15 residues. V dropped 5 bases and J dropped 6; count of bases not matched to a gene: 9. CDR3 DNA: TGTGCCAGCAGCCCGGGACTAGCCCGAGGGGATACGCAGTATTTT. This encodes CASSPGLARGDTQYF.

With regard to this clonotype: A junction boundary mismatches the germline segment, possibly from a read error. This chain joins TRBV7-9 and TRBJ2-3, with 9 bases identical to TRBD2. Per the germline V gene, CDR1 is SEHNR and CDR2 is FQNEAQ (reference sequence). This CDR3 is built from 14 residues. The CDR3 sequence: CASSLAGHLDTQYF. The DNA for the CDR3 is TGTGCCAGCAGCCTAGCGGGACATTTAGATACGCAGTATTTT.